This T cell receptor (beta chain) was retrieved from a study of blood T cell repertoires in COVID-19. The CDR3 spans 16 residues. The germline V gene encodes CDR1 PRHDT and CDR2 FYEKMQ (reference sequence). J was trimmed by 7 bases and V by 0 bases; bases with no gene match: 3. The protocol was immunoSEQ multiplex PCR, while the TCRdb copy is restricted to in-frame clones and leaves out a portion. The sample holds approximately 320,000 clones, over 80% seen once. This clonotype was sampled from a woman aged 18-29 years who had recovered from COVID-19. The source material was PBMCs or T cells enriched from blood (not recorded which). The chain carries TRBV13 and TRBJ1-4; 12 positions match TRBD1. CDR3 bases: TGTGCCAGCAGCTTAGGGGGACAGGGGGCCATTGAAAAACTGTTTTTT. It codes for CASSLGGQGAIEKLFF. Full variable domain (outside the CDR3, taken from reference TRBV13 and TRBJ1-4): AAGVIQSPRHLIKEKRETATLKCYPIPRHDTVYWYQQGPGQDPQFLISFYEKMQSDKGSIPDRFSAQQFSDYHSELNMSSLELGDSALYFCASSLGGQGAIEKLFFGSGTQLSVL.